A selection of T cell receptor beta chains follows, all from one sample in a study of yellow fever vaccine responses in identical twins. TCRdb ran MiXCR on the RT-PCR reads and lists one entry per CDR3 protein. The sample contains approximately 32,000 distinct CDR3 sequences, more than 45% of which appear only once. The source material was T cells from blood (PBMCs), unsorted or a sorted subset (not recorded which), sampled before or after yellow fever vaccination (not recorded which). These receptors were taken from a woman aged 18-29 years who received the yellow fever vaccine. CDR3s include the opening cysteine and the closing phenylalanine or tryptophan. The D gene is left open where the match is weak. The size field is filled for only some rows; it gives once, few, many or a size class.

cdr3_aa,cdr3_nt,clone_size,d_call,j_call,v_call
CASSPPFNEKLFF,TGTGCCAGCTCACCACCGTTTAATGAAAAACTGTTTTTT,-,-,TRBJ1-4,TRBV18
CASTLSGSYNSPLHF,TGTGCCAGTACTCTCTCCGGCTCCTATAATTCACCCCTCCACTTT,-,-,TRBJ1-6,TRBV19
CASSLDRAGTEAFF,TGTGCCAGCAGTCTGGACAGGGCGGGCACTGAAGCTTTCTTT,-,TRBD1,TRBJ1-1,TRBV2
CASSPLGGNEQFF,TGTGCCAGCTCACCATTGGGGGGAAATGAGCAGTTCTTC,-,-,TRBJ2-1,TRBV18
CASTLAEINEQFF,TGTGCCAGCACCCTAGCGGAGATCAATGAGCAGTTCTTC,-,TRBD2,TRBJ2-1,TRBV2
CASSLEVGTEAFF,TGTGCCAGCAGCCTAGAAGTGGGTACTGAAGCTTTCTTT,-,-,TRBJ1-1,TRBV28
CASSRTGNEQYF,TGTGCCAGCAGTAGGACAGGGAACGAGCAGTACTTC,-,TRBD1,TRBJ2-7,TRBV2
CASSLDYGGATEAFF,TGCGCCAGCAGCTTGGATTATGGTGGCGCGACGGAAGCTTTCTTT,few,-,TRBJ1-1,TRBV5-1
CASRETTLGSYNEQFF,TGTGCCAGCAGGGAAACGACATTGGGGTCCTACAATGAGCAGTTCTTC,-,-,TRBJ2-1,TRBV6-1
CASNSLQGAGDTQYF,TGTGCCAGCAACTCGCTACAGGGAGCAGGAGATACGCAGTATTTT,once,-,TRBJ2-3,TRBV6-1
CSVVGSWSGYTF,TGCAGCGTTGTCGGCTCTTGGAGCGGCTACACCTTC,-,-,TRBJ1-2,TRBV29-1
CASSPPGQGGETQYF,TGTGCCAGCAGCCCGCCGGGACAGGGTGGGGAGACCCAGTACTTC,-,TRBD1,TRBJ2-5,TRBV11-1
CASSSSSGRPSGSYEQYF,TGTGCCAGCAGTAGCTCTAGCGGGAGGCCCTCTGGCTCCTACGAGCAGTACTTC,-,TRBD2,TRBJ2-7,TRBV12-3/TRBV12-4
CASRRTDSPLHF,TGTGCCAGCAGACGGACAGATTCACCCCTCCACTTT,-,-,TRBJ1-6,TRBV2
CASSRRGLDSGNTIYF,TGCGCCAGCAGCCGTAGGGGGTTGGACTCTGGAAACACCATATATTTT,-,-,TRBJ1-3,TRBV5-1
CASSPPREAGVADTQYF,TGTGCCAGCAGCCCCCCTCGGGAGGCGGGAGTGGCAGATACGCAGTATTTT,-,TRBD2,TRBJ2-3,TRBV4-2
CASSQSRAGHYGYTF,TGCGCCAGCAGTCAATCGAGGGCAGGACACTATGGCTACACCTTC,few,-,TRBJ1-2,TRBV23-1
CASSLGQGPYSPLHF,TGTGCCAGCAGCTTAGGGCAGGGTCCGTATTCACCCCTCCACTTT,-,-,TRBJ1-6,TRBV11-1
CASSSLKERRQETQYF,TGTGCCAGCAGCTCCCTCAAGGAGCGTCGTCAAGAGACCCAGTACTTC,-,-,TRBJ2-5,TRBV11-3
CATSSRAGTGADTQYF,TGTGCCACCAGCAGCCGTGCCGGGACAGGGGCAGATACGCAGTATTTT,-,TRBD1,TRBJ2-3,TRBV15
CSVPTGIDEQFF,TGCAGCGTTCCGACAGGGATTGATGAGCAGTTCTTC,-,TRBD1,TRBJ2-1,TRBV29-1
CASSLRLANFYEQYF,TGTGCCAGCAGTTTAAGACTAGCGAATTTCTACGAGCAGTACTTC,few,TRBD2,TRBJ2-7,TRBV27
CATLPLAGAPGELFF,TGTGCCACCCTACCACTAGCGGGAGCCCCCGGGGAGCTGTTTTTT,-,TRBD2,TRBJ2-2,TRBV11-2
CARGTHTYEQYF,TGTGCCAGGGGGACTCACACCTACGAGCAGTACTTC,-,-,TRBJ2-7,TRBV4-2
CATSRLPGGPDTQYF,TGTGCCACCAGCAGACTCCCAGGGGGTCCAGATACGCAGTATTTT,-,TRBD1,TRBJ2-3,TRBV15
CASSPTVYYGYTF,TGTGCCAGCAGTCCGACAGTCTACTATGGCTACACCTTC,-,-,TRBJ1-2,TRBV9
CASSQDSTAGLNTGELFF,TGTGCCAGCAGCCAAGATAGTACGGCGGGACTGAACACCGGGGAGCTGTTTTTT,few,-,TRBJ2-2,TRBV4-2
CASSPPVTGELFF,TGTGCCAGCAGCCCCCCGGTTACCGGGGAGCTGTTTTTT,-,-,TRBJ2-2,TRBV2
CASSLAGASYEQYF,TGTGCCAGCAGTCTGGCGGGAGCTTCCTACGAGCAGTACTTC,-,TRBD2,TRBJ2-7,TRBV2
CASSQPLSYEQYF,TGCGCCAGCAGCCAACCTTTATCCTACGAGCAGTACTTC,-,-,TRBJ2-7,TRBV4-3